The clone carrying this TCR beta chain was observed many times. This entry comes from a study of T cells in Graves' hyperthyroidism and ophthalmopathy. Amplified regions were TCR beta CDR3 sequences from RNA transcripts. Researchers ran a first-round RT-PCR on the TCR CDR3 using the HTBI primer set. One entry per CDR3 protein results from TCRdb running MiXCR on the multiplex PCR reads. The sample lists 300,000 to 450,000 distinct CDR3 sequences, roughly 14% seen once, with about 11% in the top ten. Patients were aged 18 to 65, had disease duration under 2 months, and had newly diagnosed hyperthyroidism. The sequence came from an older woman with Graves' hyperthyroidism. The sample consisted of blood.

The DNA for the CDR3 is TGTGCCAGCAGCCGCACTAGCTCCTACGAGCAGTACTTC. Translation gives CASSRTSSYEQYF. The chain uses TRBV11-2 and TRBJ2-7; D perhaps matches TRBD2 (5 bases). The CDR3 sequence is 13 residues long. Germline CDR1 reads SGHAT; CDR2 reads FQNNGV. The V and J ends lost 5 bases and 0 bases respectively, with 8 bases between them.